This T cell receptor beta chain is drawn from a study of T cells in narcolepsy. This clone has only a few counts. The antigen is unknown. From germline, CDR1 is SGHRS and CDR2 YFSETQ. V shed 1 base and J shed 0 bases, with 9 bases lying between them. This CDR3 contains 15 residues. Some clones are missing from TCRdb's copy, which holds only in-frame ones; the method was immunoSEQ multiplex PCR. The repertoire holds fewer than 35,000 clones, with about 81% as singletons. Study-wide findings and caveats: Healthy controls reportedly lacked the autoreactive clonotypes serially found in patients' blood.

Sequences were obtained from CD45RA- memory CD4+ T cells from PBMCs. This sequence was found in a human donor with narcolepsy. The chain joins TRBV5-1 to TRBJ2-3; unclear D gene. CDR3 protein: CASSLSLTSTDTQYF. CDR3 nucleotide sequence: TGCGCCAGCAGCTTGTCGCTTACTAGCACAGATACGCAGTATTTT.